This passage covers 9 T cell receptor beta chains from one sample sequenced in a study of T-cell memory formation after mild COVID-19 (dated by TCRdb to about 2021). Libraries came from 5' RACE. The listed sequencing device is Illumina NovaSeq 6000. Using fastp trimming at Q25 and MiXCR clonotype assembly, TCRdb reanalyzed the public sequencing data and kept in-frame beta chains. Each CDR3 protein appears once, grouped with its most common genes and DNA. Within this sample are roughly 100,000 distinct CDR3 sequences, with 9.5% to 15% of them counted one time only. Together, the top ten hold under 30% of the sample. Sequencing input: PBMCs or a T cell subset sorted from them (not recorded which). Receptor source: an adult woman who had mild COVID-19 (a few samples of this study predate the infection). The sample titles of this study are shuffled in the database, so cell type and time point are left out; the donor was told from shared clones.

This clonotype was seen at least ten times. This chain links TRBV4-1 with TRBJ2-7; possible D gene TRBD1, 6 bases. The ends were cut back, 0 bases at V and 0 bases at J, with 9 bases in the middle. This CDR3 has 15 residues. Germline V lookup: CDR1 MGHRA, CDR2 YSYEKL. CDR3 amino acids: CASSQETGYSYEQYF. CDR3 sequence (DNA): TGCGCCAGCAGCCAAGAAACAGGGTACTCCTACGAGCAGTACTTC.

The V call is TRBV2, the J call TRBJ2-3, with 9 bases aligning to TRBD1. The germline gives CDR1 SNHLY, CDR2 FYNNEI. Unmatched junction bases numbered 7, after V lost 5 bases and J lost 1 base. CDR3 length: 16 amino acids. In DNA form, the CDR3 reads TGTGCCAGCAGTCCCGGGACAGGGATCGGCACAGATACGCAGTATTTT. Its protein is CASSPGTGIGTDTQYF.

The V call is TRBV7-6, the J call TRBJ1-1; no definite D call. CDR3 size: 15 residues. Per germline, CDR1 SGHVS and CDR2 FNYEAQ. The V and J ends lost 1 base and 1 base respectively, with 10 bases between them. The CDR3 spells CASSLGVDGNTEAFF. The CDR3 DNA reads TGTGCCAGCAGCTTAGGGGTAGACGGGAACACTGAAGCTTTCTTT.

In its sample, this clonotype was seen a few times. The CDR3 bases are TGCGCCAGCAGCCGCAGGGAGATGAACACTGAAGCTTTCTTT. Encoded protein: CASSRREMNTEAFF. This chain uses TRBV5-1 with TRBJ1-1; D possibly corresponds to TRBD1 (5 bases). Per the germline V gene, CDR1 is SGHRS and CDR2 is YFSETQ. The CDR3 runs to 14 residues. Trimming took 4 bases from V and 0 from J, leaving 10 bases between them.

In this sample, this clonotype turned up a few times. The rearrangement joins TRBV12-3 or TRBV12-4 to TRBJ2-1; 8 bases fit TRBD2. The trim removed 6 bases at V and 7 bases at J, leaving 2 bases unmatched. CDR3 length: 12 amino acids. The CDR3 loop is CASSSGGNEQFF. The CDR3 DNA follows: TGTGCCAGCAGCTCGGGGGGGAATGAGCAGTTCTTC.

The chain employs TRBV29-1 and TRBJ2-2; TRBD2 matches 10 bases. Germline values: CDR1 SQVTM, CDR2 ANQGSEA. Germline trimming cut 5 bases from V and 4 bases from J; bases unmatched to any gene: 10. The CDR3 has 16 amino acids. The CDR3 nucleotides read TGCAGCGTTATGGAAGCGGGGGGGCCGGGCACCGGGGAGCTGTTTTTT. This sequence encodes CSVMEAGGPGTGELFF.

The chain's CDR3 is CASSPLASGSYEQYF. The CDR3 bases are TGTGCCAGCAGCCCTCTGGCCTCAGGGAGCTACGAGCAGTACTTC. The chain carries TRBV7-6 and TRBJ2-7; D tentatively fits TRBD1 or TRBD2 (5 bases each). V was pared by 5 bases and J by 3 bases, with 17 bases between. CDR1 and CDR2 from the germline V gene are SGHVS and FNYEAQ. The CDR3 is 15 amino acids.

The V and J genes are TRBV19 and TRBJ2-1, with 11 bases lining up with TRBD2. With V trimmed by 3 bases and J by 4 bases, 5 bases remained unmatched. The CDR3 runs 16 residues. Germline CDR1 is LNHDA and CDR2 is SQIVND (reference sequence). In nucleotides, the CDR3 is TGTGCCAGTAGTATGGAGAGACTAGCGGGGTACAATGAGCAGTTCTTC. Translated, it gives CASSMERLAGYNEQFF.

V is TRBV6-1 and J is TRBJ2-1; TRBD1 aligns across 8 bases. Germline V gene data show CDR1 as MNHNS and CDR2 as SASEGT. J lost 4 bases, V lost 6 bases, and 8 bases had no gene match. There are 15 residues in the CDR3. The CDR3 loop is CASSATGDPYNEQFF. The CDR3 region has the DNA TGTGCCAGCAGCGCGACAGGGGACCCTTACAATGAGCAGTTCTTC.